This section outlines one T cell receptor beta chain sequence together with its context. This sample stems from a study of shared clonotypes between healthy human individuals. The table came from immunoSEQ multiplex PCR; TCRdb's copy has only in-frame clones and leaves some out. The table shows under 600,000 clones, with nearly 98% occurring only once. CD45RO-negative, CCR7-selected cells formed the naive CD8 fraction, which excluded terminally differentiated effector memory CD45RA+ cells. Sequenced input: naive CD8+ T cells sorted from blood. This TCR came from a man aged 25-45 years in good health.

The CDR3 is CASSLEVGAHEQFF. CDR3 sequence (DNA): TGCGCCAGCAGCTTGGAGGTCGGGGCCCATGAGCAGTTCTTC. V gene TRBV5-1 combines with J gene TRBJ2-1; D is tentatively TRBD1 or TRBD2 (5 bases each). V lost 0 bases, J lost 8 bases, and 12 bases lay in between. The CDR3 spans 14 residues. Germline CDR1 reads SGHRS; CDR2 reads YFSETQ. Complete variable domain (other parts from reference TRBV5-1 and TRBJ2-1): KAGVTQTPRYLIKTRGQQVTLSCSPISGHRSVSWYQQTPGQGLQFLFEYFSETQRNKGNFPGRFSGRQFSNSRSEMNVSTLELGDSALYLCASSLEVGAHEQFFGPGTRLTVL.